This T cell receptor (beta chain) comes out of a study of cytomegalovirus exposure and HLA in healthy donors (dated by TCRdb to the late 2010s). With respect to the entire study: An earlier analysis of several hundred of the donors reported approximately 270 Gb of sequence data and 120 million or so unique TCR beta sequences from approximately 180 million T cells. A later analysis re-examined previously published TCR beta repertoires from about 670 donors and added high-resolution HLA genotyping to investigate patterns of TCR occurrence. The study was designed to test whether signatures of past pathogen exposure could be identified by cataloging public T cell receptors. Across some 400 genotyped donors of the cohort, an average of about 240,000 unique TCR beta nucleotide sequences per donor were sequenced, and 15% to 20% of those sequences were non-productive. Besides the first cohort of around 700 subjects, a separate validation cohort made up of roughly 120 different subjects was used. Rather than using new phenotypic data, the later analysis identified candidate immune exposures from TCR beta sequences and from how often those sequences occurred across donors. The number of typed donors differed by locus: 629-630 for A, B, C, DRB1 and DQB1; 522 for DQA1; over 600 for DPA1; and roughly 470 for DPB1. An earlier analysis of some 600 of the donors applied high-throughput TCR beta sequencing to assess whether each TCR beta V gene segment acted as functional or pseudogenic. All discovery cohort repertoires had been generated on a single sequencing platform. To predict cytomegalovirus infection status, the study brought together high-throughput TCR immunosequencing, statistical association of individual TCRs with disease status, and machine learning. Four to six DR-DQ haplotypes were handled as single units for association and clustering, since linkage in the cohort was strong. Class I and class II HLA loci were covered by the typing at four-digit resolution. Donor age, sex, ethnicity and CMV serostatus were compiled together with the repertoire data. The study used immunosequencing to profile the T cell repertoires of several hundred subjects and linked those repertoires to cytomegalovirus serostatus. Genome-wide SNP genotypes for about three fifths of the roughly 670 donors were used in a later genetic analysis, which treated that subset as a discovery cohort. Of the roughly 410 genotyped donors, 75% to 85% were placed in the genetic ancestry cluster associated with self-reported Caucasian donors. An early release that covered more than 550 HLA-typed donors contained 250 to 350 gigabases of sequencing data and around 85 million unique TCR sequences.

This clone was counted only a few times. The target of this receptor is not known. There are no base qualities to consult, and no much larger clone falls within one base. The cohort was made up of roughly 670 healthy bone marrow donors. At the time of sampling, every cohort member was nominally healthy, though immune exposures that went unrecorded were likely present. The donor tested CMV seronegative, placing the donor among the 352 seronegative members of the cohort. A peripheral blood sample was collected from each donor, and TCR beta sequencing was performed on peripheral blood mononuclear cells. Genomic DNA was extracted from the blood cell samples with the Qiagen DNeasy Blood Extraction Kit. Trimmed from V: 5 bases; trimmed from J: 5 bases; junction bases lacking a gene match: 10. The CDR3 goes from the cysteine to the phenylalanine over 16 residues. Just the 48-base CDR3 DNA is kept, in frame starting at base 1. The germline V gene yields SGHTA for CDR1 and FQGNSA for CDR2.

Receptors were amplified or captured by the immunoSEQ multiplex PCR assay. A mixture of 60 forward primers for TCR Vbeta segments and 13 reverse primers for TCR Jbeta segments was used in the multiplex PCR. The CDR3 region of rearranged TCR beta genes was amplified from genomic DNA by a multiplex PCR assay. On the Illumina HiSeq System, the amplified TCR beta libraries were sequenced as 87-base-pair reads. The study's processing was this. A later analysis tallied 70 million to 100 million unique TCR beta chains across the 700 or so repertoires, and about 10 million of those chains were shared by two or more donors. A nearest-neighbor algorithm error-corrected the raw reads and collapsed the reads into unique sequences, merging closely related sequences to remove PCR and sequencing errors. CDR3 sequences were aligned to IMGT reference sequences to assign V, D and J gene segments. For a sequence to be retained, a match of at least six nucleotides was required to both a V gene segment and a J gene segment. A rearrangement was called productive if the CDR3 had no stop codons and remained in frame with V and J, and every other rearrangement was called non-productive. CDR3 was defined according to IMGT convention as the region running from the second conserved V-encoded cysteine to the conserved J-encoded phenylalanine. In an earlier analysis of approximately 500 of the donors, sequences lacking an unambiguous match to a single V gene segment were excluded. In an earlier analysis of 500 to 750 of the donors, V segments were called functional above 56.7% productive rearrangements and were called segregating when the between-donor standard deviation exceeded 5%. A statistical classification framework was built for diagnosing cytomegalovirus status from the catalog of TCR beta chain sequences. In a later analysis, V and J genes were assigned by comparing TCR nucleotide sequences against IMGT/GENE-DB human TR gene sequences. The TCRdist pipeline was used in a later analysis to assign CDR3 sequences and most-parsimonious VDJ recombination scenarios. A later analysis defined each TCR beta chain by its CDR3 amino acid sequence plus V-gene family, and excluded reads lacking a unique V-gene family. A later analysis removed over 500 highly shared, low-generation-probability nucleotide sequences to deal with suspected cross-contamination and a sequencing artifact. For each public chain, a later analysis derived a clonal expansion index from normalized ranks of inferred template counts within each repertoire. In a later analysis, generation probabilities were computed using a VDJ recombination model fitted to out-of-frame rearrangements, and the results were checked against IGoR. In a later analysis, TCR-TCR, TCR-HLA and TCR-CMV co-occurrence was scored with hypergeometric tests, and a repertoire-size bias correction was applied to TCR pairs. False discovery rates were estimated in a later analysis by permuting HLA or CMV assignments 20 times. In a later analysis, co-occurring TCRs were grouped with DBSCAN, and TCRdist sequence similarity was added when clustering was performed within HLA-allele-positive subsets. Repertoires with fewer than 30,000 or more than 120,000 public chains were left out of co-occurrence clustering, as were a few repertoires with anomalous nucleotide sharing. In TCRdb, the immuneACCESS table is reduced to in-frame sequences with V and J assigned. These tables do not hold every clone; where another copy was compared, an unresolved V gene accounts for under half, and the others remain unexplained. V and J calls and clone size are as listed in that table; D and trimming were resolved from the DNA. A total of 130,000 to 150,000 clones appear in this sample, 80% of them only once. The ten largest clones represent 5% to 5.5% of the sample.

Points the paper makes about the study in general: V-gene and J-gene trimming of TCR beta chains was associated with a missense DCLRE1C variant in a later genetic analysis, and the association was replicated in an independent cohort. According to a later analysis, parvovirus B19, influenza, CMV and Epstein-Barr virus appeared linked to several top co-occurrence clusters. The classifier was reported to diagnose cytomegalovirus status with high specificity and sensitivity in both the original cohort and the validation cohort. The authors suggested that the approach could potentially be extended to other disease states and immunological phenotypes. The study gave a list of 150 to 200 TCR beta chains associated with cytomegalovirus. In an earlier analysis of about 600 of the donors, most TCR beta V segments appeared in productive rearrangements about 87% or about 30% of the time, broadly matching IMGT annotations. Immune exposure information for the cohort was limited to CMV serostatus. Because the 87-base-pair reads could not distinguish some IMGT-functional V segments, including TRBV6-2 and TRBV6-3, those segments were excluded. When HLA alleles, especially DR and DQ, strongly co-occurred, attributing TCR associations to individual alleles was difficult. Correlated functional status among segregating V segments might be attributable to linkage disequilibrium, but an unknown experimental factor could not be ruled out. The presence/absence analyses assumed that sequencing depth was roughly uniform across donors, and that assumption may not be true. A few of the identified cytomegalovirus-associated TCR beta chains were confirmed in vitro to be specific for cytomegalovirus antigens. A further reported finding was that TCR beta sequences accurately predicted the HLA-A and HLA-B alleles for most subjects in the first cohort. In a later genetic analysis, fewer N-insertions in productive TCRs were reported among donors in an Asian-associated ancestry cluster than the roughly 710-donor mean. In a later analysis, most CMV-associated TCR beta chains were found to appear HLA-restricted, with HLA associations seemingly driven largely by CMV exposure. Because HLA typing was missing for some donors at each locus, association tests included only the typed subset. According to a later analysis, TCR association rates differed among HLA loci, with DRB1 alleles showing the most associated TCRs and HLA-C alleles showing the fewest. At a false discovery rate of 0.05, a later analysis linked 16,951 TCR beta sequences to specific HLA alleles. Most TCR sequences were seen in very few donors, while some public TCRs were found in many individuals. The cohort was sequenced for TCR beta chains only, and without alpha or paired-chain data the features that could be detected were limited. Compared with equally common non-associated chains, HLA-associated TCR beta chains in a later analysis were more clonally expanded and had lower generation probabilities. A cluster of highly shared sequence variants was judged likely to represent a technical artifact of the sequencing pipeline. About 15 rarely observed V segments, including chromosome 9 orphons, were excluded from the earlier analysis of several hundred of the donors because counts were too low.

The chain joins TRBV7-2 to TRBJ2-3; a stretch of 10 junction bases matches TRBD1. Sequences were obtained from PBMCs. The sequence was collected from a male donor in good health and CMV-seronegative. The base sequence is TGTGCCAGCAGCAGTCCCCGGGACAGGGGAAGAGATACGCAGTATTTT. It translates as CASSSPRDRGRDTQYF.